This entry lists 19 T cell receptor beta chains sequenced from one sample in a study of OX40 agonist ivuxolimab in advanced cancers. The protocol was immunoSEQ multiplex PCR, while the TCRdb copy is restricted to in-frame clones and leaves out a portion. The sample contains 60,000 to 100,000 clones, 87% of which appear only once. The sample consisted of CD4+ or CD8+ T cells sorted from blood, taken in a trial of the OX40 agonist ivuxolimab. The source of these receptors is an adult with an advanced solid tumor such as melanoma, head and neck, liver or kidney cancer.

This clone came up a few times. The V gene is TRBV19, the J gene TRBJ2-2, with 9 bases aligning to TRBD2. Germline trimming cut 7 bases from V and 4 bases from J; bases unmatched to any gene: 7. The CDR3 totals 15 residues. CDR1 LNHDA and CDR2 SQIVND come from the germline V gene (reference sequence). The CDR3 loop is CASKNSGGGTGELFF. The CDR3 DNA sequence: TGTGCCAGTAAAAATAGCGGGGGCGGCACCGGGGAGCTGTTTTTT.

This clone appeared once. This chain joins TRBV5-4 and TRBJ1-2; D gene unclear. CDR3 length: 14 amino acids. The V end was cut by 0 bases, the J end by 2 bases, with 8 bases between. The germline V gene encodes CDR1 SGHNT and CDR2 YYREEE (reference sequence). The CDR3 protein is CASSLVGGNYGYTF. The CDR3 DNA is TGTGCCAGCAGCTTGGTTGGCGGAAACTATGGCTACACCTTC.

This rearrangement joins TRBV5-1 to TRBJ1-4; D is perhaps TRBD1 (6 bases). Germline assignment: CDR1 SGHRS and CDR2 YFSETQ. V lost 2 bases and J 8 bases, leaving 13 bases between the germline ends. The CDR3 totals 14 residues. CDR3: CASSFGGREEKLFF. The CDR3 nucleotides read TGCGCCAGCAGCTTTGGGGGGCGCGAAGAAAAACTGTTTTTT.

The genes are TRBV18 and TRBJ2-1, with D possibly being TRBD2 (5 bases). Germline loops: CDR1 KGHSH, CDR2 LQKENI. Trimming removed 3 bases at V and 10 bases at J, with 10 bases between. This CDR3 contains 12 residues. CDR3 DNA sequence: TGTGCCAGCTCACCTACTAGAAAGGAGCAGTTCTTC. It codes for CASSPTRKEQFF.

The CDR3 sequence is CASSDRASTGELFF. In nucleotides, the CDR3 is TGTGCCAGCAGTGATAGGGCCAGCACCGGGGAGCTGTTTTTT. The chain couples TRBV25-1 to TRBJ2-2, with D unclear. The V gene lost 3 bases and the J gene lost 4 bases, with 9 bases spanning the gap. The CDR3 covers 14 residues. Germline V gene data show CDR1 as MGHDK and CDR2 as SYGVNS.

The chain has TRBV20-1 and TRBJ1-2, with a possible D match to TRBD1 (5 bases). The CDR3 length is 11 residues. V was cut by 8 bases and J by 4 bases, with 11 bases left in between. CDR1 and CDR2 from the germline V gene are DFQATT and SNEGSKA (reference sequence). In nucleotides, the CDR3 is TGCAGTACGACAGACCCCTATGGCTACACCTTC. It encodes CSTTDPYGYTF.

J is TRBJ1-1 and V is TRBV6-1, with D unclear. Germline CDR1 is MNHNS and CDR2 is SASEGT. The CDR3 extends over 14 amino acids. The germline V and J ends were trimmed by 4 bases and 4 bases, with 13 bases remaining between them. CDR3 DNA sequence: TGTGCCAGCAGTGGGTACACAACGGGCACTGAAGCTTTCTTT. Translation: CASSGYTTGTEAFF.

The count of this clone is one. In nucleotides, the CDR3 is TGTGCCAGCAGTTACATCCAGGGCAATGAGCAGTTCTTC. Amino acids: CASSYIQGNEQFF. The V call is TRBV6-6, the J call TRBJ2-1, with a tentative D call TRBD1 (5 bases). The CDR3 runs to 13 residues. Germline loops: CDR1 MNHNY, CDR2 SVGAGI (reference sequence). V gave up 2 bases and J gave up 6 bases, with 8 bases separating them.

The table lists this clone with a few counts. This rearrangement joins TRBV19 to TRBJ1-4, with 7 bases that match TRBD1. The CDR3 loop spans 15 amino acids. Per germline, CDR1 LNHDA and CDR2 SQIVND (reference sequence). Trimming removed 9 bases from V and 0 bases from J; junction bases left unmatched: 7. In DNA form, the CDR3 reads TGTGCCAGCAGACAGGGATCTGCAACTAATGAAAAACTGTTTTTT. This encodes CASRQGSATNEKLFF.

This clone is a singleton in its sample. The J gene is TRBJ1-6, the V gene TRBV5-3, with D tentatively TRBD1 (6 bases). TRBV5-3 is assigned to the ORF class and has an uncertain function. The CDR3 has 12 residues. CDR3 protein: CAMLRGYSPLHF. CDR3 bases: TGTGCAATGCTCAGGGGTTATTCACCCCTCCACTTT.

V is TRBV9 and J is TRBJ1-1; 7 nucleotides align to TRBD1. The V gene end was trimmed by 5 bases and the J gene end by 6 bases; junction bases not matched to a gene: 10. From germline, CDR1 is SGDLS and CDR2 YYNGEE. The CDR3 is made up of 14 amino acids. The CDR3 DNA follows: TGTGCCAGCAGATTAACAGACAGGGCCGCTGAAGCTTTCTTT. Its protein product is CASRLTDRAAEAFF.

The gene calls are TRBV19 and TRBJ1-2; D is perhaps TRBD1 (6 bases). The CDR3 length is 14 residues. Trimming cost V 3 bases and J 2 bases, with 10 bases left between them. The V gene's germline CDR1 is LNHDA and CDR2 SQIVND (reference sequence). The CDR3 nucleotides are TGTGCCAGTAGTATGGGGGGCCTGAACTATGGCTACACCTTC. The encoded protein is CASSMGGLNYGYTF.

The chain joins TRBV25-1 to TRBJ2-3; weak D call: TRBD2 (5 bases). V shed 8 bases and J shed 1 base, with 13 bases lying between them. The germline CDR1 and CDR2 sequences are MGHDK and SYGVNS. The length of the CDR3 is 14 residues. The CDR3 spells CASPLKAGTDTQYF. CDR3 nucleotide sequence: TGTGCCAGCCCCTTAAAAGCGGGCACAGATACGCAGTATTTT. Looking up the rest from reference TRBV25-1 and TRBJ2-3 gives the full variable domain: EADIYQTPRYLVIGTGKKITLECSQTMGHDKMYWYQQDPGMELHLIHYSYGVNSTEKGDLSSESTVSRIRTEHFPLTLESARPSHTSQYLCASPLKAGTDTQYFGPGTRLTVL.

The chain employs TRBV11-2 and TRBJ2-7; TRBD2 matches at 8 bases. The length of the CDR3 is 16 residues. V lost 5 bases to trimming and J lost 7 bases; unmatched junction nucleotides: 16. The germline gives CDR1 SGHAT, CDR2 FQNNGV. CDR3 in DNA: TGTGCCAGCAGCCTCGAGATCGCGGGAGGCCCCTGGGAGCAGTACTTC. Translation: CASSLEIAGGPWEQYF.

V usage is TRBV5-5 and J usage is TRBJ1-2; TRBD1 matches at 10 bases. V dropped 4 bases and J dropped 8; count of bases not matched to a gene: 8. Germline CDR1 SGHKS, CDR2 YYEKEE (reference sequence). The CDR3 sequence is 14 residues long. This chain's CDR3 is CASSLGQGTSGYTF. The CDR3 coding sequence is TGTGCCAGCAGCCTGGGACAGGGGACGTCAGGCTACACCTTC.

The gene calls are TRBV6-1 and TRBJ1-1; 8 bases line up with TRBD1. The CDR3 covers 11 residues. CDR1 and CDR2 from the germline V gene are MNHNS and SASEGT. Germline trimming cut 6 bases from V and 10 bases from J; bases unmatched to any gene: 4. CDR3 in DNA: TGTGCCAGCAGATTGACAGGGGCAGCTTTCTTT. Amino acids: CASRLTGAAFF.

The chain has TRBV6-5 and TRBJ1-2; no firm D call. CDR3 length equals 14 residues. Trimming stripped 10 bases from V and 0 bases from J, with 15 bases between. The germline CDR1 and CDR2 sequences are MNHEY and SVGAGI. The CDR3 bases are TGTGCCACCAAAGACGGGGTAACTAACTATGGCTACACCTTC. This gives the protein CATKDGVTNYGYTF.

The chain uses TRBV7-8 and TRBJ1-3; the match to TRBD1 covers 8 bases. From germline, CDR1 is SGHVS and CDR2 FQNEAQ. The CDR3 consists of 15 residues. V trimming: 2 bases; J trimming: 3 bases; junction bases outside the gene matches: 3. This CDR3 is CASSLQGALGNTIYF. The CDR3 DNA is TGTGCCAGCAGCTTACAGGGGGCGCTTGGAAACACCATATATTTT.

This sequence joins TRBV6-5 and TRBJ1-6, with D hard to call. This CDR3 contains 13 residues. Trimming left V 8 bases short and J 3 bases short, with 8 bases between. CDR1 and CDR2 from the germline V gene are MNHEY and SVGAGI. The CDR3 here is CASARVYNSPLHF. CDR3 bases: TGTGCCAGCGCTAGAGTCTATAATTCACCCCTCCACTTT.